The entry that follows covers one T cell receptor beta chain sequence. This record comes from a study of blood T cell repertoires in COVID-19. Study details: T cells, B-cell-depleted T cells, or PBMCs supplied cDNA or gDNA.

Sequencing used immunoSEQ multiplex PCR; TCRdb keeps in-frame clones, though not all of them. The table shows 300,000 to 400,000 clones, with approximately 89% occurring only once. The V end lost 9 bases, the J end lost 4 bases, and 23 bases lay between the germline ends. The CDR3 covers 16 residues. The germline CDR1 and CDR2 sequences are SGDLS and YYNGEE. Material for sequencing was peripheral blood. This clonotype was sampled from a woman aged 55 to 70 with COVID-19, enrolled during active disease. The chain uses TRBV9 and TRBJ2-1; D perhaps matches TRBD1 (6 bases). The CDR3 sequence is CATNWGRGNFYNEQFF. CDR3 DNA sequence: TGTGCCACCAACTGGGGCAGGGGAAATTTTTACAATGAGCAGTTCTTC.